The source of this T cell receptor beta chain is a study of blood T cell repertoires in COVID-19. CDR3 size: 15 residues. Per germline, CDR1 SGHRS and CDR2 YFSETQ. V lost 4 bases and J 0 bases, leaving 12 bases between the germline ends. TCRdb's table, derived via immunoSEQ multiplex PCR, lists solely in-frame clones and lacks some. The sample yields about 120,000 clones, 88% seen once. The sample taken for sequencing was peripheral blood. The chain couples TRBV5-1 to TRBJ2-3; no clear D. This TCR came from a woman aged 50 to 60 with acute or convalescent COVID-19. CDR3 DNA sequence: TGCGCCAGCAGCCAACAGACACGTAGCACAGATACGCAGTATTTT. This sequence encodes CASSQQTRSTDTQYF.